The 2 T cell receptor beta chains below all came from one sample that was sequenced in a study of beta chain features in type 1 diabetes. Expressed TCRB transcripts were sequenced because the entire RNA isolate underwent reverse transcription. TCRdb's table, derived via immunoSEQ multiplex PCR, lists solely in-frame clones and lacks some. This table has 130,000 to 150,000 clones, about 7% appearing once. Sequencing was carried out using central memory CD4+ T cells from blood. The receptors were gathered from a woman in her 30s in good health.

This clone has a handful of counts. The chain carries TRBV7-3 and TRBJ2-5; the match to TRBD2 covers 8 bases. J gave up 2 bases and V 5 bases, and 4 bases lay outside the gene matches. Germline loops: CDR1 SGHTA, CDR2 FQGTGA. The CDR3 has 14 residues. CDR3 sequence (DNA): TGTGCCAGCAGCCCGGGGACTAGACAAGAGACCCAGTACTTC. Translation gives CASSPGTRQETQYF.

This clone has only a few counts. The chain carries TRBV27 and TRBJ2-5; TRBD1 matches 9 bases. CDR1 is MNHEY and CDR2 is SMNVEV in the germline V gene (reference sequence). Losses at the gene ends were 4 bases for V and 1 base for J; bases not matched to a gene: 4. This CDR3 is 15 amino acids long. DNA for the CDR3: TGTGCCAGCAGTTCCGGACAGGGGCCCCAAGAGACCCAGTACTTC. The encoded protein is CASSSGQGPQETQYF.